These 14 T cell receptor beta chains originate from one sample sequenced in a study of early T cells in non-severe SARS-CoV-2 infection. TCRdb analysed the 5' RACE reads with MiXCR anew, one entry per CDR3 protein. Seen here are 69,000 or so distinct CDR3 sequences, 4.6% observed once, and the top ten hold 3% to 4.5%. This specimen was whole blood, taken at baseline. These receptors were obtained from an adult who was a healthcare worker with PCR-confirmed SARS-CoV-2 infection or an uninfected control (not recorded which). The donor label of this sample is uncertain.

This clonotype was seen a handful of times. The chain couples TRBV7-3 to TRBJ2-2, with TRBD1 identical over 11 bases. CDR3 length: 17 amino acids. V shed 3 bases and J 2 bases; nucleotides not matched to a gene: 5. CDR1 is SGHTA, CDR2 FQGTGA, per germline. The CDR3 is CASSFSDRGPNTGELFF. In nucleotides, the CDR3 is TGTGCCAGCAGCTTTTCGGACAGGGGGCCCAACACCGGGGAGCTGTTTTTT.

This clonotype came up a few times. The chain links TRBV5-4 to TRBJ2-4; D is tentatively TRBD1 or TRBD2 (6 bases each). The V gene lost 2 bases and the J gene lost 1 base, with 10 bases spanning the gap. The germline gives CDR1 SGHNT, CDR2 YYREEE (reference sequence). CDR3 size: 15 residues. The CDR3 sequence: CASSLGGFAKNIQYF. The CDR3 DNA reads TGTGCCAGCAGCTTAGGGGGGTTTGCCAAAAACATTCAGTACTTC.

In its sample, this clonotype was seen a few times. This rearrangement joins TRBV28 to TRBJ2-7; D not certain. The CDR3 is 11 residues long. Germline CDR1 is MDHEN and CDR2 is SYDVKM. Between the trimmed V and J ends, which lost 6 bases and 9 bases, there was a span of 12 bases. CDR3 region: CASSVGLWQYF. The CDR3 nucleotides read TGTGCCAGCAGCGTGGGTCTTTGGCAGTACTTC.

This CDR3 reads CASRLGTIGTDTQYF. The CDR3 region has the DNA TGTGCCAGCAGATTGGGGACTATTGGTACAGATACGCAGTATTTT. The rearrangement uses TRBV6-1 and TRBJ2-3; 7 bases match TRBD2. The CDR3 contains 15 residues. Losses at the gene ends were 6 bases for V and 3 bases for J; bases not matched to a gene: 9. Looked up from germline, CDR1 is MNHNS and CDR2 is SASEGT.

This clonotype was found many times. This chain links TRBV18 with TRBJ2-3; possible D gene TRBD1, 6 bases. Germline assignment: CDR1 KGHSH and CDR2 LQKENI. The CDR3 consists of 14 residues. Trimming shortened V by 3 bases and J by 3 bases, and 10 bases separated the two germline ends. CDR3 loop: CASSPRQGTDTQYF. DNA for the CDR3: TGTGCCAGCTCACCGCGGCAGGGGACAGATACGCAGTATTTT.

This clonotype was recorded many times. The junction departs from the called germline gene at one end, perhaps through a read error. The chain couples TRBV7-7 to TRBJ2-2; D unclear. This CDR3 is 14 amino acids long. Looked up from germline, CDR1 is SSHAT and CDR2 is FNYEAQ (reference sequence). CDR3 sequence: CASSLDLNTGELFF. CDR3 sequence (DNA): TGTGCTAGCAGCTTAGATCTGAACACCGGGGAGCTGTTTTTT.

This clonotype was seen more than once but under ten times. The V and J genes are TRBV4-2 and TRBJ2-7; 12 nucleotides align to TRBD2. In germline, CDR1 is LGHNA, CDR2 YNFKEQ. V trimming: 0 bases; J trimming: 3 bases; junction bases outside the gene matches: 9. The CDR3 sequence is 18 residues long. For the CDR3, the DNA is TGTGCCAGCAGCCAAGAACGAGGGACTAGCGGGTCCCGCTACGAGCAGTACTTC. It encodes CASSQERGTSGSRYEQYF.

In its sample, this clonotype was seen many times. The chain uses TRBV7-2 and TRBJ1-2; D is possibly TRBD1 (5 bases). The CDR3 sequence is 15 residues long. Trimming took off 4 bases at V and 3 bases at J, with 15 bases between the two ends. Germline V gene data show CDR1 as SGHTA and CDR2 as FQGNSA. CDR3 sequence: CASSYRGGSDYGYTF. Written as DNA, the CDR3 is TGTGCCAGCAGCTATAGGGGTGGGTCAGACTATGGCTACACCTTC.

This clonotype was seen only once. A much larger clone lies one base from this, so it may be a read error. This chain joins TRBV7-8 and TRBJ2-7; D is ambiguous. The CDR3 consists of 14 residues. Germline CDR1 is SGHVS and CDR2 is FQNEAQ. V was trimmed by 1 base and J by 4 bases, leaving 11 bases between them. CDR3 loop: CASSLGGFRYEQYF. The DNA of the CDR3 is TGTGCCAGCAGCTTAGGAGGCTTTCGATACGAGCAGTACTTC.

This clonotype was observed at least ten times. This sequence joins TRBV29-1 and TRBJ2-7, with D uncertain. Trimming took off 3 bases at V and 2 bases at J, with 5 bases between the two ends. The CDR3 is 11 residues long. Germline V gene lookup returns CDR1 SQVTM and CDR2 ANQGSEA. CDR3 in DNA: TGCAGCGTTGAGGATACCTACGAGCAGTACTTC. Its translation: CSVEDTYEQYF.

Ten or more counts support this clonotype. The chain uses TRBV4-3 and TRBJ1-1; D may be TRBD1 (5 bases). V was trimmed by 3 bases and J by 3 bases, leaving 17 bases between them. The length of the CDR3 is 16 residues. Germline CDR1 is LGHNA and CDR2 is YSLEER. CDR3 coding DNA: TGCGCCAGCAGCCAGGGGCGGAGGGGTGCCTACACTGAAGCTTTCTTT. Its protein is CASSQGRRGAYTEAFF.

The V and J genes are TRBV5-1 and TRBJ2-1; possibly TRBD1 for D (5 bases). V dropped 4 bases and J dropped 2 bases, with 10 bases sitting between them. Germline V lookup: CDR1 SGHRS, CDR2 YFSETQ. The length of the CDR3 is 14 residues. CDR3 nucleotides: TGCGCCAGCAGCCCCTTGACAGCCTACAATGAGCAGTTCTTC. Protein: CASSPLTAYNEQFF.

J is TRBJ1-5 and V is TRBV6-2 or TRBV6-3; 9 positions agree with TRBD1. CDR1 is MNHEY and CDR2 is SVGEGT in the germline V gene. J lost 7 bases, V lost 6 bases, and 1 base had no gene match. CDR3 length equals 12 residues. The CDR3, as DNA: TGTGCCAGCAGGACAGGGGGACAGCCCCAGCATTTT. Protein: CASRTGGQPQHF.

The chain recombines TRBV12-5 with TRBJ2-1; 10 bases match TRBD2. Trimming removed 4 bases from V and 5 bases from J; junction bases left unmatched: 5. The CDR3 runs to 15 residues. Germline V CDR1 and CDR2: LGHNT, FRNRAP. The CDR3 loop is CASGSGLAADNEQFF. DNA for the CDR3: TGTGCTAGTGGTTCAGGACTAGCGGCAGACAATGAGCAGTTCTTC.